Listed here is a single T cell receptor beta chain. Methods used by the authors: Nucleated cell number was recorded as an estimate derived from reference gene primer amplification. Assay: immunoSEQ multiplex PCR; the TCRdb copy retains only in-frame clones and omits some. Clone size and V and J calls were adopted from that table, with D and trimming inferred from the DNA. Seen here are about 110,000 clones, around 84% observed once, and the top ten hold roughly 7.9%. The sample comes from a study of blood T cell repertoires in COVID-19. Study in general: Researchers got acute and convalescent COVID-19 samples from the United States, Italy and Spain. Nucleic acid was either cDNA or gDNA, and it came from T cells, B-cell-depleted T cells, or PBMCs.

The V gene lost 0 bases and the J gene lost 6 bases, with 22 bases spanning the gap. The CDR3 has 18 residues. Germline CDR1 and CDR2: SGDLS and YYNGEE. What was sequenced was peripheral blood. The clonotype was recovered from an elderly woman with active or convalescent COVID-19. The chain links TRBV9 to TRBJ2-1; no definite D call. CDR3 residues: CASSVGARLERGFNEQFF. The CDR3 DNA reads TGTGCCAGCAGCGTAGGAGCAAGGTTGGAACGCGGATTCAATGAGCAGTTCTTC.